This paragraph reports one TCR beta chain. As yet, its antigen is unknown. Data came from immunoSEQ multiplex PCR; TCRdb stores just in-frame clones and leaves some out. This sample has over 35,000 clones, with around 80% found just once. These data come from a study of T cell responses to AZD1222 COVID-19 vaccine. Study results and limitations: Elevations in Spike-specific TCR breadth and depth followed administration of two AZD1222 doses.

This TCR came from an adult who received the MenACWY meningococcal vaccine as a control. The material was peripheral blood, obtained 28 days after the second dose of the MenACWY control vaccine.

The CDR3 bases are TGTGCCAGCAGTTTCAGGGGGCGCTTAGAATCACCCCTCCACTTT. This sequence encodes CASSFRGRLESPLHF. This rearrangement joins TRBV27 to TRBJ1-6; 8 bases line up with TRBD1. The CDR3 runs to 15 residues. In germline, CDR1 is MNHEY, CDR2 SMNVEV (reference sequence). V lost 3 bases and J lost 10; bases outside the gene matches: 8.